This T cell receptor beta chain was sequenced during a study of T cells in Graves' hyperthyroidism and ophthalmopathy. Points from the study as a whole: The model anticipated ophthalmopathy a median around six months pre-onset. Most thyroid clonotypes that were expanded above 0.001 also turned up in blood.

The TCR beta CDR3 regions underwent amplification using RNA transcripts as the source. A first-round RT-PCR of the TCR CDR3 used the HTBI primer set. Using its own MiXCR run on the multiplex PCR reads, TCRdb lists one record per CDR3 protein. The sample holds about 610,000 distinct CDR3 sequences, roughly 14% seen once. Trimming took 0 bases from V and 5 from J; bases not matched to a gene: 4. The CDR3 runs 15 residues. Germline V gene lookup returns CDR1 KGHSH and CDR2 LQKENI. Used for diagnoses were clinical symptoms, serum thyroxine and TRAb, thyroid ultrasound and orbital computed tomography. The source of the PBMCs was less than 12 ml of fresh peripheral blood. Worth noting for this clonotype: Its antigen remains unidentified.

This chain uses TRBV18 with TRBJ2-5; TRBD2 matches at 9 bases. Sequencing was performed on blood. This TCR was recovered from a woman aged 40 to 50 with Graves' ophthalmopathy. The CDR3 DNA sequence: TGTGCCAGCTCACCACCGGCGGGAGGGGCCGAGACCCAGTACTTC. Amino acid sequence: CASSPPAGGAETQYF.